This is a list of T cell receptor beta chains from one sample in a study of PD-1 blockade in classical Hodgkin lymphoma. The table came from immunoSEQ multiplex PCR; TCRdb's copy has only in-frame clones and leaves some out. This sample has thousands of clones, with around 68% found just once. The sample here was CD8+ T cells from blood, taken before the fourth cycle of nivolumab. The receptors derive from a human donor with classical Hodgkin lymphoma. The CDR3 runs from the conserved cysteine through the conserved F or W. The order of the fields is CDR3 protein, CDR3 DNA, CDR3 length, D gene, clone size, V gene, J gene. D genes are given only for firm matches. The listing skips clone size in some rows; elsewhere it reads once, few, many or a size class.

CDR3 protein: CASSSLGTSGGDEQFF; CDR3 DNA: TGTGCTAGCAGCTCACTCGGGACTAGCGGGGGCGATGAGCAGTTCTTC; CDR3 length: 16; D gene: TRBD2; clone size: -; V gene: TRBV7-7; J gene: TRBJ2-1
CDR3 protein: CASSSGLSYEQYF; CDR3 DNA: TGTGCCAGCAGCTCGGGGCTTTCCTACGAGCAGTACTTC; CDR3 length: 13; D gene: -; clone size: -; V gene: TRBV7-9; J gene: TRBJ2-7
CDR3 protein: CASSATFYEQYF; CDR3 DNA: TGTGCCAGCAGTGCCACGTTCTACGAGCAGTACTTC; CDR3 length: 12; D gene: -; clone size: few; V gene: TRBV25-1; J gene: TRBJ2-7
CDR3 protein: CASSQDMRIHSSSYNEQFF; CDR3 DNA: TGTGCCAGCAGCCAAGATATGCGCATCCACTCGAGCTCCTACAATGAGCAGTTCTTC; CDR3 length: 19; D gene: -; clone size: -; V gene: TRBV4-2; J gene: TRBJ2-1
CDR3 protein: CASSGLSGGASDTQYF; CDR3 DNA: TGTGCCAGCAGCGGCCTGAGCGGGGGGGCCTCAGATACGCAGTATTTT; CDR3 length: 16; D gene: TRBD2; clone size: -; V gene: TRBV9; J gene: TRBJ2-3
CDR3 protein: CASSDLRDANTEAFF; CDR3 DNA: TGCGCCAGCAGTGATTTGAGGGACGCGAACACTGAAGCTTTCTTT; CDR3 length: 15; D gene: -; clone size: -; V gene: TRBV4-3; J gene: TRBJ1-1
CDR3 protein: CASSQDWSRLGNTIYF; CDR3 DNA: TGCGCCAGCAGCCAAGATTGGAGCAGATTAGGAAACACCATATATTTT; CDR3 length: 16; D gene: -; clone size: -; V gene: TRBV4-3; J gene: TRBJ1-3
CDR3 protein: CASLAYNEQFF; CDR3 DNA: TGTGCCAGCCTTGCCTACAATGAGCAGTTCTTC; CDR3 length: 11; D gene: -; clone size: -; V gene: TRBV7-9; J gene: TRBJ2-1
CDR3 protein: CSVGRAGGPYNEQFF; CDR3 DNA: TGCAGCGTGGGCCGGGCGGGGGGGCCCTACAATGAGCAGTTCTTC; CDR3 length: 15; D gene: TRBD2; clone size: -; V gene: TRBV29-1; J gene: TRBJ2-1
CDR3 protein: CASSITRDEGKGNEQFF; CDR3 DNA: TGCGCCAGCAGCATCACGCGGGACGAGGGGAAAGGGAATGAGCAGTTCTTC; CDR3 length: 17; D gene: -; clone size: -; V gene: TRBV5-1; J gene: TRBJ2-1
CDR3 protein: CASRRRVGEKLFF; CDR3 DNA: TGTGCCAGCAGGAGGCGGGTTGGCGAAAAACTGTTTTTT; CDR3 length: 13; D gene: -; clone size: -; V gene: TRBV6-1; J gene: TRBJ1-4
CDR3 protein: CASSFQGLETQYF; CDR3 DNA: TGTGCCAGCAGTTTTCAGGGACTGGAGACCCAGTACTTC; CDR3 length: 13; D gene: -; clone size: -; V gene: TRBV28; J gene: TRBJ2-5
CDR3 protein: CASSYGQGWVYEQYF; CDR3 DNA: TGTGCCAGCAGCTACGGACAGGGGTGGGTTTACGAGCAGTACTTC; CDR3 length: 15; D gene: TRBD1; clone size: -; V gene: TRBV7-6; J gene: TRBJ2-7
CDR3 protein: CASSLGAMGYEQYF; CDR3 DNA: TGTGCCAGCAGCTTAGGGGCAATGGGATACGAGCAGTACTTC; CDR3 length: 14; D gene: -; clone size: -; V gene: TRBV11-2; J gene: TRBJ2-7
CDR3 protein: CASSERDRVYGYTF; CDR3 DNA: TGTGCCAGCAGTGAACGGGACAGGGTCTATGGCTACACCTTC; CDR3 length: 14; D gene: TRBD1; clone size: large; V gene: TRBV2; J gene: TRBJ1-2
CDR3 protein: CASSSHRRNTEAFF; CDR3 DNA: TGTGCCAGCAGCTCCCATCGACGGAACACTGAAGCTTTCTTT; CDR3 length: 14; D gene: -; clone size: -; V gene: TRBV7-9; J gene: TRBJ1-1
CDR3 protein: CASSSGQFEAFF; CDR3 DNA: TGTGCCAGCAGTTCAGGACAGTTTGAAGCTTTCTTT; CDR3 length: 12; D gene: -; clone size: -; V gene: TRBV6-6; J gene: TRBJ1-1
CDR3 protein: CASSQGSYTEAFF; CDR3 DNA: TGCGCCAGCAGCCAAGGGAGTTACACTGAAGCTTTCTTT; CDR3 length: 13; D gene: -; clone size: -; V gene: TRBV4-3; J gene: TRBJ1-1
CDR3 protein: CASSPLMTGYGYTF; CDR3 DNA: TGTGCCAGCAGTCCCCTAATGACAGGGTATGGCTACACCTTC; CDR3 length: 14; D gene: TRBD1; clone size: -; V gene: TRBV28; J gene: TRBJ1-2
CDR3 protein: CASSKTDSGNTIYF; CDR3 DNA: TGTGCCAGCAGCAAGACGGATTCTGGAAACACCATATATTTT; CDR3 length: 14; D gene: -; clone size: -; V gene: TRBV6-4; J gene: TRBJ1-3
CDR3 protein: CASSLNGIYEQYF; CDR3 DNA: TGCGCCAGCAGCTTAAATGGAATCTACGAGCAGTACTTC; CDR3 length: 13; D gene: -; clone size: -; V gene: TRBV5-1; J gene: TRBJ2-7
CDR3 protein: CASREERGELFF; CDR3 DNA: TGTGCCAGCAGAGAGGAGCGAGGGGAACTGTTTTTT; CDR3 length: 12; D gene: -; clone size: -; V gene: TRBV5-6; J gene: TRBJ1-4
CDR3 protein: CASSLYGGGGTQYF; CDR3 DNA: TGTGCCAGCAGCTTGTATGGGGGCGGGGGGACCCAGTACTTC; CDR3 length: 14; D gene: -; clone size: -; V gene: TRBV13; J gene: TRBJ2-5
CDR3 protein: CASSFLSGGRTDTQYF; CDR3 DNA: TGTGCCAGCAGCTTCCTGAGCGGGGGGAGGACAGATACGCAGTATTTT; CDR3 length: 16; D gene: TRBD2; clone size: -; V gene: TRBV7-8; J gene: TRBJ2-3
CDR3 protein: CASSSRPGTDGYTF; CDR3 DNA: TGTGCCAGCAGCTCTCGTCCCGGGACAGATGGCTACACCTTC; CDR3 length: 14; D gene: TRBD1; clone size: few; V gene: TRBV4-2; J gene: TRBJ1-2
CDR3 protein: CASSQGGISGANVLTF; CDR3 DNA: TGCGCCAGCAGCCAAGGTGGTATCTCTGGGGCCAACGTCCTGACTTTC; CDR3 length: 16; D gene: -; clone size: -; V gene: TRBV5-4; J gene: TRBJ2-6
CDR3 protein: CASSLSVWTATNEKLFF; CDR3 DNA: TGTGCCAGCAGTTTATCGGTCTGGACGGCAACTAATGAAAAACTGTTTTTT; CDR3 length: 17; D gene: -; clone size: -; V gene: TRBV27; J gene: TRBJ1-4
CDR3 protein: CASSQDHYGSDEQYF; CDR3 DNA: TGCGCCAGCAGCCAAGATCATTACGGGTCGGACGAGCAGTACTTC; CDR3 length: 15; D gene: -; clone size: -; V gene: TRBV4-1; J gene: TRBJ2-7
CDR3 protein: CASSLGGNTEAFF; CDR3 DNA: TGTGCCAGCAGCTTGGGGGGGAACACTGAAGCTTTCTTT; CDR3 length: 13; D gene: -; clone size: -; V gene: TRBV5-1; J gene: TRBJ1-1
CDR3 protein: CASSQNRGPYEQYF; CDR3 DNA: TGCGCCAGCAGCCAAAACAGGGGTCCCTACGAGCAGTACTTC; CDR3 length: 14; D gene: TRBD1; clone size: once; V gene: TRBV4-3; J gene: TRBJ2-7
CDR3 protein: CASSYLSGGYHEQYF; CDR3 DNA: TGTGCCAGCAGTTACCTTAGCGGGGGCTACCACGAGCAGTACTTC; CDR3 length: 15; D gene: TRBD2; clone size: once; V gene: TRBV6-6; J gene: TRBJ2-7